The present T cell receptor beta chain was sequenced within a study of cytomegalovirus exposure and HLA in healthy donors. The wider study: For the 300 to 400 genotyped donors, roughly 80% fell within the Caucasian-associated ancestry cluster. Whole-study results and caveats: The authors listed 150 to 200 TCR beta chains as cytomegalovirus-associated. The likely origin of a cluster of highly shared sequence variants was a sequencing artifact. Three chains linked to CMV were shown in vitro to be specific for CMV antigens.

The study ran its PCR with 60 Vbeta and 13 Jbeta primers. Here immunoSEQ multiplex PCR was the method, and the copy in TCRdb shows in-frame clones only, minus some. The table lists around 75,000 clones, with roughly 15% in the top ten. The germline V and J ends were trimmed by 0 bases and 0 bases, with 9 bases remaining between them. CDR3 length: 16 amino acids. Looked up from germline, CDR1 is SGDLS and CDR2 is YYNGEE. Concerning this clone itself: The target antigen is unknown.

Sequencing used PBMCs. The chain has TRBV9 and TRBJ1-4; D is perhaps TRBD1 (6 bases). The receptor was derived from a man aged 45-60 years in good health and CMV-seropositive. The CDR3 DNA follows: TGTGCCAGCAGCGTAGGAAACAGGGCAACTAATGAAAAACTGTTTTTT. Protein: CASSVGNRATNEKLFF.